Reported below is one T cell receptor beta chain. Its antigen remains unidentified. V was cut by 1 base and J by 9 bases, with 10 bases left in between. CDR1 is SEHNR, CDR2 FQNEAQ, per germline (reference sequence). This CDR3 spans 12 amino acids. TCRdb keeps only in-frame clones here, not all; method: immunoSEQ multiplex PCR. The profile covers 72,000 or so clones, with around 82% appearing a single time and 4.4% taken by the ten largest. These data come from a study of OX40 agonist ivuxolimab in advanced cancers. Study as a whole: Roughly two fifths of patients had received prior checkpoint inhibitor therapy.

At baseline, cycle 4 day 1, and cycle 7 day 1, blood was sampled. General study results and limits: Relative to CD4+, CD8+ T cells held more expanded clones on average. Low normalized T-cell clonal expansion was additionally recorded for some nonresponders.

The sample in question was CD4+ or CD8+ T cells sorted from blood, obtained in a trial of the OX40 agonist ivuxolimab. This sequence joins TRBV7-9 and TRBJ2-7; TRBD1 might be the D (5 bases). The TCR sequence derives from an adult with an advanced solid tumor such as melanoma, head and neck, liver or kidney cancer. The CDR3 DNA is TGTGCCAGCAGCTTAGTTGGGCAGGGGCAGTACTTC. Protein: CASSLVGQGQYF.